These T cell receptor beta chains were read from a single sample in a study of cytomegalovirus exposure and HLA in healthy donors. This table comes from immunoSEQ multiplex PCR, and its TCRdb copy is limited to in-frame clones, with some not included. The repertoire table contains roughly 60,000 clones. Sequencing input: PBMCs. These TCRs come from a woman in her late teens or twenties in good health and CMV-seronegative. Each CDR3 is given with its conserved first and last residue. The D gene is left open where the match is weak.

D	J	V	DNA	CDR3
TRBD2	TRBJ2-3	TRBV29-1	TGCAGCGTGGATAGCGGGAGCGGAGATACGCAGTATTTT	CSVDSGSGDTQYF
NA	TRBJ2-3	TRBV7-2	TGTGCCAGCTCGGGTGGGGGCGGCACAGATACGCAGTATTTT	CASSGGGGTDTQYF
NA	TRBJ1-1	TRBV18	TGTGCCAGCTCACCAAGCAGTACCGGGACTGAAGCTTTCTTT	CASSPSSTGTEAFF
NA	TRBJ1-1	TRBV6-5	TGTGCCAGCAGTTACGCGGGAGCGGACACTGAAGCTTTCTTT	CASSYAGADTEAFF
TRBD1	TRBJ1-6	TRBV4-1	TGCGCCAGCAGCCTGCCTCCCAGGGGGTCATATTCACCCCTCCACTTT	CASSLPPRGSYSPLHF
NA	TRBJ1-1	TRBV9	TGTGCCAGCAGCCCCGAGGGACTCTCGAACACTGAAGCTTTCTTT	CASSPEGLSNTEAFF
TRBD2	TRBJ2-7	TRBV11-2	TGTGCCAGCAGCCCCATAGCGGGAGCGCGTTTTGCCTACGAGCAGTACTTC	CASSPIAGARFAYEQYF
TRBD1	TRBJ1-2	TRBV5-4	TGTGCCAGCAGCTGGGGACAGGGGCGAGGCTACACCTTC	CASSWGQGRGYTF
TRBD1	TRBJ1-2	TRBV27	TGTGCCAGCAGTTTATACGGGACAGCGTATGGCTACACCTTC	CASSLYGTAYGYTF
TRBD2	TRBJ2-1	TRBV11-2	TGTGCCAGCAGCTTAGATCCTAGCGGGCTCGAGGTGTTCTTC	CASSLDPSGLEVFF
NA	TRBJ1-1	TRBV29-1	TGCAGCGCCGACAGGTTGAACACTGAAGCTTTCTTT	CSADRLNTEAFF
NA	TRBJ2-7	TRBV5-1	TGCGCCAGCAGCGGGACTGGCGAGCAGTACTTC	CASSGTGEQYF
NA	TRBJ2-3	TRBV11-3	TGTGCCAGCAGCTTAGGGCTAGCTACCACAGATACGCAGTATTTT	CASSLGLATTDTQYF
NA	TRBJ1-2	TRBV18	TGTGCCAGCTCACCACCAGCCCGGACAGCCTATGGCTACACCTTC	CASSPPARTAYGYTF
NA	TRBJ1-1	TRBV10-3	TGTGCCATCAGGGGGGCATCATGGGTGAACACTGAAGCTTTCTTT	CAIRGASWVNTEAFF
TRBD2	TRBJ2-3	TRBV25-1	TGTGCCAGCAGTGATTCGGGCGGGGGGAACACAGATACGCAGTATTTT	CASSDSGGGNTDTQYF
NA	TRBJ2-7	TRBV30	TGTGCCTGGAGTTCAGGGATAGGGTCTACTTGGTACGAGCAGTACTTC	CAWSSGIGSTWYEQYF
NA	TRBJ1-4	TRBV25-1	TGTGCCAGCAGTGAACCTTCCTCGGGAGAAGAAAAACTGTTTTTT	CASSEPSSGEEKLFF
NA	TRBJ2-7	TRBV2	TGTGCCAGCAGTCCACAGGGTTACGAGCAGTACTTC	CASSPQGYEQYF
NA	TRBJ1-2	TRBV6-1	TGTGCCAGCAGTCTGGGGAGGGATGGCTACACCTTC	CASSLGRDGYTF
NA	TRBJ2-3	TRBV15	TGTGCCACCAGCAGAGCTACCGGGGGTCACACAGATACGCAGTATTTT	CATSRATGGHTDTQYF
TRBD1	TRBJ1-2	TRBV27	TGTGCCAGCAGCCCGACAGGGGGCGGTGGCTACACCTTC	CASSPTGGGGYTF
NA	TRBJ2-7	TRBV5-1	TGCGCCAGCAGCTTGGCGGGATTTGGAACCTACGAGCAGTACTTC	CASSLAGFGTYEQYF
TRBD1	TRBJ1-2	TRBV25-1	TGTGCCAGCAGTGTTCTGACAGGGGACGGCTACACCTTC	CASSVLTGDGYTF
TRBD1	TRBJ1-1	TRBV6-5	TGTGCCAGCAGTCCACAGGGACAGGAAGCTTTCTTT	CASSPQGQEAFF
TRBD1	TRBJ1-1	TRBV19	TGTGCCAGTAGTATAGCCTGGACAGGGCTGGTGAACACTGAAGCTTTCTTT	CASSIAWTGLVNTEAFF
NA	TRBJ1-1	TRBV19	TGTGCCAGTAGTATTGCGGGGACTGAAGCTTTCTTT	CASSIAGTEAFF
NA	TRBJ2-6	TRBV6-6	TGTGCCAGCAGTTACACAAACTCTGGGGCCAACGTCCTGACTTTC	CASSYTNSGANVLTF
NA	TRBJ2-7	TRBV7-9	TGTGCCAGCAGCCAACTACTCTACGAGCAGTACTTC	CASSQLLYEQYF
TRBD2	TRBJ2-1	TRBV29-1	TGCAGCGTATGTGCTAGCGGGGTATTCAATGAGCAGTTCTTC	CSVCASGVFNEQFF
NA	TRBJ1-2	TRBV7-9	TGTGCCACCGGGGGTTTGGCTAACTATGGCTACACCTTC	CATGGLANYGYTF
NA	TRBJ1-2	TRBV7-9	TGTGCCAGCAGCGATGACTGGGGGGTATCGAACTATGGCTACACCTTC	CASSDDWGVSNYGYTF
NA	TRBJ2-6	TRBV14	TGTGCCAGCAGCCTCAGCGCTGGGGCCAACGTCCTGACTTTC	CASSLSAGANVLTF
TRBD1	TRBJ1-1	TRBV6-5	TGTGCCAGTTCACGTCCGGGACAGGGGACCACTGAAGCTTTCTTT	CASSRPGQGTTEAFF
TRBD1	TRBJ1-2	TRBV7-2	TGTGCCAGCAGCCTTGAGACAGGGGGCGGCTATGGCTACACCTTC	CASSLETGGGYGYTF
NA	TRBJ2-7	TRBV28	TGTGCCAGTGGAGGAGGGGAATACGAGCAGTACTTC	CASGGGEYEQYF
NA	TRBJ1-4	TRBV6-1	TGTGCCAGCAGTGAAGCGGGGGGGGGCGCCGATGAAAAACTGTTTTTT	CASSEAGGGADEKLFF
NA	TRBJ1-1	TRBV5-1	TGCGCCAGCAGCTTGTATGAGTCGGGAGTCAGTGAAGCTTTCTTT	CASSLYESGVSEAFF
NA	TRBJ2-4	TRBV25-1	TGTGCCAGCAGTGCCCCAAGGAGGGTGGGGGACATTCAGTACTTC	CASSAPRRVGDIQYF
NA	TRBJ1-1	TRBV2	TGTGCCAGCAGTGTTGGGTTGGGGGGAAACACTGAAGCTTTCTTT	CASSVGLGGNTEAFF
TRBD1	TRBJ2-7	TRBV19	TGTGCCAGTAGTTCAAACCCGGGACAGGGGGCGCGTGAGCAGTACTTC	CASSSNPGQGAREQYF
NA	TRBJ2-5	TRBV29-1	TGCAGAGTTTCCGGAGAGACCCAGTACTTC	CRVSGETQYF
NA	TRBJ2-7	TRBV6-1	TGTGCCAGCATGGCGGGTTGGAGGTCGGGCTACGAGCAGTACTTC	CASMAGWRSGYEQYF
NA	TRBJ1-1	TRBV18	TGTGCCAGCTCACCACCGGACAGAAGGGGCACTGAAGCTTTCTTT	CASSPPDRRGTEAFF
NA	TRBJ1-1	TRBV5-5	TGTGCCAGCAGCCTTGGACTGCGTGAAGCTTTCTTT	CASSLGLREAFF
TRBD2	TRBJ2-2	TRBV18	TGTGCCAGCTCACCGATAGCGGGAGGGCCCGGGGAGCTGTTTTTT	CASSPIAGGPGELFF
TRBD1	TRBJ2-3	TRBV7-7	TGTGCTAGCAGCCCATCCCTTACAGGGGGAACAGATACGCAGTATTTT	CASSPSLTGGTDTQYF
TRBD1	TRBJ2-7	TRBV29-1	TGCAGCGTCGCGGACAGGGAGAATTACGAGCAGTACTTC	CSVADRENYEQYF
TRBD1	TRBJ2-7	TRBV5-5	TGTGCCAGCAGGACCTTAGGACAGGGTTACGAGCAGTACTTC	CASRTLGQGYEQYF
TRBD1	TRBJ1-5	TRBV27	TGTGCCAGCAGATCGTCTACAGGGGACAGGAATCAGCCCCAGCATTTT	CASRSSTGDRNQPQHF
NA	TRBJ1-3	TRBV28	TGTGCCAGCAGCTGGACAGTCGCTGGAAACACCATATATTTT	CASSWTVAGNTIYF